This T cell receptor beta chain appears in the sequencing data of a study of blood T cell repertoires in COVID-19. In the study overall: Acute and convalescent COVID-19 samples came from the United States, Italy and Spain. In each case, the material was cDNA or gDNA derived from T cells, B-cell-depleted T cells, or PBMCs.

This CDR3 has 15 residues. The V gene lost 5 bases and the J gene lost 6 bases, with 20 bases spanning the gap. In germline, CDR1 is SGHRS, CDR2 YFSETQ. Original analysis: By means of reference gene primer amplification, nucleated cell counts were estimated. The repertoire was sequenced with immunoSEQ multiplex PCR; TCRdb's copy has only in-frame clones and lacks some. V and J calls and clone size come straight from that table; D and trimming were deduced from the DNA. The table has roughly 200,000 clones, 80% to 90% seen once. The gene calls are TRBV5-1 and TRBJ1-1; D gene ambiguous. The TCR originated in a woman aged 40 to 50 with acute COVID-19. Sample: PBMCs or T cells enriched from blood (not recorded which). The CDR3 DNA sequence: TGCGCCAGCAGTGAAATTGGCCCTTCCTCCCCTGAAGCTTTCTTT. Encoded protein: CASSEIGPSSPEAFF.